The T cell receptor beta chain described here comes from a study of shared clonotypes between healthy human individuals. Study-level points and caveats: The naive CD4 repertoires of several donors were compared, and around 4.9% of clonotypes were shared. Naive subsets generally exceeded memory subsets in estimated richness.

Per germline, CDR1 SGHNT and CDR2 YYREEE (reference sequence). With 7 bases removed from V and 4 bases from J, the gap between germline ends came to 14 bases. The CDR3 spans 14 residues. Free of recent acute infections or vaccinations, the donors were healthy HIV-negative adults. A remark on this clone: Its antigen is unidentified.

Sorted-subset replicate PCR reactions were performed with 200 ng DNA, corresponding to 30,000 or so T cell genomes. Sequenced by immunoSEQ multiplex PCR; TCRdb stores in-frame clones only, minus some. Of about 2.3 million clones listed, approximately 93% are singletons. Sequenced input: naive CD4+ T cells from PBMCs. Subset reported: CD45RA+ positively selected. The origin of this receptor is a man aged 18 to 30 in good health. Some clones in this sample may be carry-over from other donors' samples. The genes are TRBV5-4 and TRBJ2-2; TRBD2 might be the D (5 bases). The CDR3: CASGLTGSTGELFF. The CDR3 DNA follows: TGTGCCAGCGGGCTCACGGGGAGCACCGGGGAGCTGTTTTTT.